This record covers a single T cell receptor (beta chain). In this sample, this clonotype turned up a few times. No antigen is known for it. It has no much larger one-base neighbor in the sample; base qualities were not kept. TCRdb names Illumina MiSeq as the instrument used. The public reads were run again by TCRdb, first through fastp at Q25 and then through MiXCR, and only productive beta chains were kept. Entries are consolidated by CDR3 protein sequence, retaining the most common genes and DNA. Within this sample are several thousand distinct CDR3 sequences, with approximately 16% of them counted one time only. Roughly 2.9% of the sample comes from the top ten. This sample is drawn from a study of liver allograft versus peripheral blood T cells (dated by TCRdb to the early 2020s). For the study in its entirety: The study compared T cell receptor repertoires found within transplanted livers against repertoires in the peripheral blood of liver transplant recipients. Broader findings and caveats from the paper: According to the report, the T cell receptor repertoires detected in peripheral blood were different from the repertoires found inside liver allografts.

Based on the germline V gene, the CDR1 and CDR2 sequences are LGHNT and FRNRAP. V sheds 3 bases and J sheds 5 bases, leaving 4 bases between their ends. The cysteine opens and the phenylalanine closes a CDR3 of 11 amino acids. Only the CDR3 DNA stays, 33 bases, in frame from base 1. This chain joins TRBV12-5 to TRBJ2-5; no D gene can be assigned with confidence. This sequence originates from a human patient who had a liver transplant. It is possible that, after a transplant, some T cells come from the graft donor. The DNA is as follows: TGTGCTAGTGGTTTTGGGGAGACCCAGTACTTC. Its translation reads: CASGFGETQYF.